What follows are 5 T cell receptor beta chains derived from one specimen sequenced in a study of T cells after yellow fever vaccination. TCRdb recomputed calls from the 5' RACE reads with MiXCR, one row per CDR3 protein. The repertoire holds 200,000 to 250,000 distinct CDR3 sequences, with 6.9% as singletons. The sequencing here drew on CD4+ T cells sorted from PBMCs, taken 15 days after the yellow fever booster vaccination. Receptors were obtained from a man aged 30 to 45 who received the YFV17D yellow fever vaccine.

This clonotype came up a few times. The chain employs TRBV5-1 and TRBJ2-6; 7 bases align to TRBD1. V lost 2 bases to trimming and J lost 2 bases; unmatched junction nucleotides: 4. CDR1 is SGHRS, CDR2 YFSETQ, per germline. The CDR3 is made up of 16 amino acids. For the CDR3, the DNA is TGCGCCAGCAGCTTAACAGGGGCCGCTGGGGCCAACGTCCTGACTTTC. Its protein product is CASSLTGAAGANVLTF.

The chain is built from TRBV7-9 and TRBJ1-6, with D maybe TRBD1 (6 bases). CDR1 is SEHNR and CDR2 is FQNEAQ in the germline V gene (reference sequence). With 2 bases removed from V and 10 bases from J, the gap between germline ends came to 12 bases. The CDR3 totals 14 residues. Here the CDR3 reads CASSLPGAGSPLHF. The CDR3 nucleotides are TGTGCCAGCAGCTTACCGGGGGCAGGGTCACCCCTCCACTTT.

This chain uses TRBV7-3 with TRBJ2-1; D is unclear. Germline loops: CDR1 SGHTA, CDR2 FQGTGA. The CDR3 covers 14 residues. V lost 4 bases and J lost 4, with 11 bases in between. CDR3 residues: CASSSNSGYNEQFF. The CDR3 DNA follows: TGTGCCAGCAGCTCCAATAGTGGGTACAATGAGCAGTTCTTC.

This clonotype was seen many times. The chain recombines TRBV7-8 with TRBJ2-7; TRBD1 agrees at 10 bases. Germline CDR1 reads SGHVS; CDR2 reads FQNEAQ. The junction had 2 bases not matched to a gene; V was cut back by 2 bases and J by 1 base. The CDR3 length is 15 residues. The CDR3 DNA sequence: TGTGCCAGCAGCTTACGGACAGGGGGGTCCTACGAGCAGTACTTC. Its translation is CASSLRTGGSYEQYF.

Many counts were recorded for this clonotype. The V and J genes are TRBV12-3 or TRBV12-4 and TRBJ1-2; no clear D gene. V was trimmed by 1 base and J by 4 bases, leaving 4 bases between them. The CDR3 consists of 12 residues. CDR3 loop: CASSLDGYGYTF. The CDR3 region has the DNA TGTGCCAGCAGTTTAGACGGCTATGGCTACACCTTC.